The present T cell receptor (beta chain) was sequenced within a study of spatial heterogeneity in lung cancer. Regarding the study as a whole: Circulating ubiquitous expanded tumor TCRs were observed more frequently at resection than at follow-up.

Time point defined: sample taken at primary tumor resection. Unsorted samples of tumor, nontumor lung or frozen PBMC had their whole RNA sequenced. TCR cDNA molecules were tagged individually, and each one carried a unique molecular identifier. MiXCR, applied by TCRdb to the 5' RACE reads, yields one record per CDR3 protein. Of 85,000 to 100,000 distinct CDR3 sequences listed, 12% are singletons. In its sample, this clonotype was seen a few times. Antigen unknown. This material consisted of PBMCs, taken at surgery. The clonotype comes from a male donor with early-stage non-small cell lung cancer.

The CDR3 coding sequence is TGTGCCAGCAGCCTCCCCCCGGGACAGGGGGGCTCACCCCTCCACTTT. Amino acids: CASSLPPGQGGSPLHF. The chain couples TRBV7-2 to TRBJ1-6, with 11 bases lining up with TRBD1. Trimming took 5 bases from V and 10 from J; bases not matched to a gene: 10. The V gene's germline CDR1 is SGHTA and CDR2 FQGNSA. The CDR3 spans 16 residues.